This passage covers 11 T cell receptor beta chains from one sample sequenced in a study of spatial heterogeneity in lung cancer. From the 5' RACE reads, TCRdb called clonotypes with MiXCR, one entry per CDR3 protein. The sample has tens of thousands of distinct CDR3 sequences, about 8% seen once. Time point specified: sample taken at primary tumor resection. The sequencing here drew on PBMCs, taken at surgery. The receptors shown here come from a male donor with early-stage non-small cell lung cancer.

The chain is built from TRBV5-4 and TRBJ1-2; D is perhaps TRBD1 (5 bases). Germline V CDR1 and CDR2: SGHNT, YYREEE (reference sequence). This CDR3 comprises 14 residues. The germline V and J ends were trimmed by 6 bases and 6 bases, with 18 bases remaining between them. The CDR3 nucleotides read TGTGCCAGCACCAAATTCAGGGAAAATGATGGCTACACCTTC. Protein product: CASTKFRENDGYTF.

V and J are TRBV5-1 and TRBJ2-7, with TRBD1 matching over 9 bases. The germline V gene has CDR1 SGHRS and CDR2 YFSETQ. This CDR3 has 14 amino acids. Trimming at V came to 4 bases and at J to 7 bases, leaving 9 bases not matched to a gene. CDR3 DNA sequence: TGCGCCAGCAGCATCCGGGACAGGGCGAGGGAGCAGTACTTC. It is translated as CASSIRDRAREQYF.

The chain carries TRBV27 and TRBJ2-7; TRBD1 might be the D (5 bases). The length of the CDR3 is 15 residues. The V end lost 5 bases, the J end lost 3 bases, and 17 bases lay between the germline ends. Germline lookup yields CDR1 MNHEY and CDR2 SMNVEV (reference sequence). The CDR3 loop is CASSQGHLRYYEQYF. CDR3 coding DNA: TGTGCCAGCAGTCAAGGACATCTTAGGTACTACGAGCAGTACTTC.

This clonotype came up many times. The genes are TRBV29-1 and TRBJ1-1; D is ambiguous. This CDR3 has 12 residues. The V and J ends lost 4 bases and 3 bases respectively, with 9 bases between them. Germline V CDR1 and CDR2: SQVTM, ANQGSEA. The CDR3 here is CSVGRGDTEAFF. In DNA form, the CDR3 reads TGCAGCGTTGGGCGCGGGGACACTGAAGCTTTCTTT.

This clonotype has a count of ten or more. The gene calls are TRBV2 and TRBJ1-4; the match to TRBD1 covers 8 bases. This CDR3 is built from 16 residues. The V gene end was trimmed by 2 bases and the J gene end by 5 bases; junction bases not matched to a gene: 7. CDR1 and CDR2 (germline): SNHLY, FYNNEI. The CDR3 DNA follows: TGTGCCAGCAGTGAAACCTCAGGGGGCGGAAATGAAAAACTGTTTTTT. Its translation is CASSETSGGGNEKLFF.

This clonotype was observed many times. The chain combines TRBV13 with TRBJ2-7, with TRBD1 matching 7 bases. The CDR3 length is 14 residues. CDR1 PRHDT and CDR2 FYEKMQ come from the germline V gene (reference sequence). The J segment lost 6 bases and the V segment lost 4 bases, leaving 9 bases of the junction unmatched. This CDR3 reads CASSSRDSPLEQYF. The DNA for the CDR3 is TGTGCCAGCAGCTCCCGGGACAGTCCGCTCGAGCAGTACTTC.

On this clonotype: A much larger clone sits a single nucleotide away, making a read error possible. DNA for the CDR3: TGCAGCGCTGTGGGGACTGAAGCTTTCTTT. The encoded protein is CSAVGTEAFF. V gene TRBV29-1 combines with J gene TRBJ1-1; D gene unclear. The ends were cut back, 7 bases at V and 5 bases at J, with 8 bases in the middle. CDR3 length equals 10 residues. CDR1 and CDR2 from the germline V gene are SQVTM and ANQGSEA.

V and J are TRBV7-9 and TRBJ1-2, with 7 bases that match TRBD1. V trimming: 4 bases; J trimming: 3 bases; junction bases outside the gene matches: 11. The CDR3 is 16 residues long. CDR1 and CDR2 (germline): SEHNR, FQNEAQ (reference sequence). CDR3 sequence reads: CASSSDRETNYYGYTF. The CDR3, as DNA: TGTGCCAGCAGCTCCGACAGGGAAACCAACTACTATGGCTACACCTTC.

This clonotype has a count of ten or more. V usage is TRBV27 and J usage is TRBJ2-7; no clear D. The germline V gene has CDR1 MNHEY and CDR2 SMNVEV (reference sequence). V shed 6 bases and J shed 4 bases, with 19 bases lying between them. This CDR3 is built from 15 residues. CDR3 DNA: TGTGCCAGCAGGGAGACACGTCCGTTGGGATACGAGCAGTACTTC. As protein: CASRETRPLGYEQYF.

This clonotype was counted many times. This rearrangement joins TRBV19 to TRBJ1-4, with D uncertain. Germline-derived CDR1 and CDR2 are LNHDA and SQIVND (reference sequence). The V end was cut by 7 bases, the J end by 8 bases, with 14 bases between. There are 13 residues in the CDR3. For the CDR3, the DNA is TGTGCCAGTACCTGGAGAGTTCGCGAAAAACTGTTTTTT. This sequence encodes CASTWRVREKLFF.

This clonotype was seen many times. This chain connects TRBV9 to TRBJ2-1; the D gene could be TRBD1 or TRBD2 (5 bases each). Germline-derived CDR1 and CDR2 are SGDLS and YYNGEE. The V gene lost 3 bases and the J gene lost 0 bases, with 16 bases spanning the gap. This CDR3 contains 17 residues. The CDR3 DNA is TGTGCCAGCAGCGGAGGGGCTAGCAGGAGCTCCTACAATGAGCAGTTCTTC. This codes for CASSGGASRSSYNEQFF.